The rows below give T cell receptor beta chains drawn from one sample of a study of T cells after yellow fever vaccination. MiXCR, applied by TCRdb to the 5' RACE reads, yields one record per CDR3 protein. The sample comprises tens of thousands of distinct CDR3 sequences, around 7% of which are singletons, and roughly 35% rests with the top ten. The sample consisted of CD8+ T cells sorted from PBMCs, taken around 5 days after the first yellow fever vaccination. These receptors were collected from a man younger than 35 who received the YFV17D yellow fever vaccine. CDR3s include the opening cysteine and the closing phenylalanine or tryptophan. A D gene is named only where the DNA matches it firmly. Size is omitted from some rows. Given values are once, few, many or a class for expanded clones.

>TRBJ2-3|TRBV11-2|many|.
CASSPTPLSTDTQYF
TGTGCCAGCAGCCCGACACCTCTAAGCACAGATACGCAGTATTTT
>TRBJ2-7|TRBV6-2/TRBV6-3|many|TRBD1
CASSLDRVVFYEQYF
TGTGCCAGCAGCCTAGACAGGGTGGTTTTCTACGAGCAGTACTTC
>TRBJ2-3|TRBV20-1|many|.
CSASRAQYF
TGCAGTGCTTCCCGCGCGCAGTATTTT
>TRBJ1-2|TRBV14|.|.
CASSPPNRIDGYTF
TGTGCCAGCAGCCCCCCGAATCGGATAGATGGCTACACCTTC
>TRBJ2-5|TRBV4-3|many|TRBD2
CASSQEKAGGQETQYF
TGCGCCAGCAGCCAAGAAAAGGCGGGGGGGCAAGAGACCCAGTACTTC
>TRBJ1-4|TRBV7-8|.|TRBD1
CASSLTGGRTNEKLFF
TGTGCCAGCAGCCTCACAGGGGGGCGTACTAATGAAAAACTGTTTTTT
>TRBJ1-2|TRBV20-1|few|TRBD1
CSARDWDREKNGYTF
TGCAGTGCTAGAGACTGGGACAGGGAGAAGAATGGCTACACCTTC
>TRBJ2-3|TRBV5-1|.|.
CASSFTLRNTDTQYF
TGCGCCAGCAGCTTTACTCTACGGAATACAGATACGCAGTATTTT
>TRBJ1-1|TRBV6-2/TRBV6-3|many|TRBD1
CASGTAVEAFF
TGTGCCAGCGGGACAGCAGTTGAAGCTTTCTTT
>TRBJ1-5|TRBV7-8|many|.
CASSLRSNQPQHF
TGTGCCAGCAGCTTAAGGAGCAATCAGCCCCAGCATTTT
>TRBJ1-3|TRBV3-1|many|.
CASSQERGENTIYF
TGTGCCAGCAGCCAAGAGAGGGGAGAAAACACCATATATTTT
>TRBJ2-5|TRBV7-8|few|.
CASSLRSLTYGKTQYF
TGTGCCAGCAGCTTAAGATCCCTAACCTACGGGAAGACCCAGTACTTC
>TRBJ2-7|TRBV4-1|many|TRBD2
CASSQFGRTSGGYEQYF
TGCGCCAGCAGCCAATTCGGGAGGACTAGCGGGGGATACGAGCAGTACTTC
>TRBJ2-3|TRBV20-1|few|TRBD2
CSARSGGALADTQYF
TGCAGTGCTAGGAGCGGGGGGGCCCTTGCAGATACGCAGTATTTT
>TRBJ2-7|TRBV6-2/TRBV6-3|.|.
CASSYSEGSYEQYF
TGTGCCAGCAGTTACTCAGAGGGGTCCTACGAGCAGTACTTC
>TRBJ2-3|TRBV5-6|many|.
CASSLGGRGEDTQYF
TGTGCCAGCAGCCTGGGAGGACGGGGTGAAGATACGCAGTATTTT